This TCR beta chain was sequenced in a study of blood T cells in healthy people across ages. General observations from the study: Compared with aged donors, long-lived donors showed fewer expanded clones, suggesting selection. Across the age range, TCR beta diversity per million T cells fell in a roughly linear way.

Then a second PCR, running roughly 7 to 11 cycles, was carried out with a sample-barcoded 5' primer and a J-beta primer mix. In TCRdb, the 5' RACE reads were re-called with MiXCR into one record per CDR3 protein. The profile shows more than 500,000 distinct CDR3 sequences, 25% to 30% of them singletons. Germline V gene lookup returns CDR1 SNHLY and CDR2 FYNNEI. This CDR3 contains 14 residues. This clonotype was recorded a few times. Its antigen is not identified. J is TRBJ2-5 and V is TRBV2, with D perhaps matching TRBD2 (5 bases). Matching the DNA end better, TRBJ2-1 makes the J call doubtful. The sequenced sample consisted of blood. This TCR came from a woman aged 70 to 79 in good health. This CDR3 reads CASSREGTEGEQFF. CDR3 DNA sequence: TGTGCCAGCAGTAGAGAGGGTACCGAGGGTGAGCAGTTCTTC.